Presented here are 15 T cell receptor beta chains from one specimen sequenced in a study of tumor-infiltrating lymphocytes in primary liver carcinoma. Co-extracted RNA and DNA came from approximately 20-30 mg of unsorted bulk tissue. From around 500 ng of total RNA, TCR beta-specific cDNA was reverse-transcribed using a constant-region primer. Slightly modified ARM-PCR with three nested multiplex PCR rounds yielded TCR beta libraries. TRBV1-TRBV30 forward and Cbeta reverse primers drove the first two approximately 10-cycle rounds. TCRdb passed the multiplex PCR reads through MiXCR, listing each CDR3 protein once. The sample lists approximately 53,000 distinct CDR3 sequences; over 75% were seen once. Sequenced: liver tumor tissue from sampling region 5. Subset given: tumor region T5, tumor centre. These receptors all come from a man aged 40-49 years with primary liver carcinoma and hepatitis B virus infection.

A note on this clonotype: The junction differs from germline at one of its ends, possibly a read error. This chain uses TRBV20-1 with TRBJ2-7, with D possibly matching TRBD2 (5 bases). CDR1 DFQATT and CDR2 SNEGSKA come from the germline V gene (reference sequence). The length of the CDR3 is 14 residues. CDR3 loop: CSARESRGVYEEYF. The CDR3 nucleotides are TGCAGTGCTAGAGAATCCCGGGGAGTCTACGAGGAGTACTTC.

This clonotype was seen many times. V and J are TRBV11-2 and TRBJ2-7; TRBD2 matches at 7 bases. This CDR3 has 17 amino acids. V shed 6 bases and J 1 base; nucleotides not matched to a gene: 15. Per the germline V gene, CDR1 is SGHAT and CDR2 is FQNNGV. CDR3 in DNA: TGTGCCAGCAGATACGGGAGGCTAAATTCCGCATCCTACGAGCAGTACTTC. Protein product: CASRYGRLNSASYEQYF.

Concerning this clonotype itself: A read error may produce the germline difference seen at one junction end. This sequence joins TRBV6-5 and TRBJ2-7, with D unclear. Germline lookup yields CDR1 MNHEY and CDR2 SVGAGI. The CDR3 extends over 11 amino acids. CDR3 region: CAGSSGREHYF. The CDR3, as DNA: TGTGCTGGCAGTTCGGGTCGCGAGCACTACTTC.

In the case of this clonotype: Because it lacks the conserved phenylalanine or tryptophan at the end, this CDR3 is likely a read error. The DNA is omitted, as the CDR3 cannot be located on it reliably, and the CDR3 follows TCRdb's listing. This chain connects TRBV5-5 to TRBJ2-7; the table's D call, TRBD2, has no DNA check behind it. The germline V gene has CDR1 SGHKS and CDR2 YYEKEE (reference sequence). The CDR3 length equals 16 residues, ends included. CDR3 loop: CASSSRDSPDYYELYL.

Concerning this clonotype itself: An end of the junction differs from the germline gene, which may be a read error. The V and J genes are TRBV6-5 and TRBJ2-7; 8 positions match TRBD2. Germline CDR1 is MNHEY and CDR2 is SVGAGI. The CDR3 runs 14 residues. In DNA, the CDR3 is TGTGCCATCAGTCCGGGACTAGGATTGAACGAGCAGTGCTTC. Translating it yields CAISPGLGLNEQCF.

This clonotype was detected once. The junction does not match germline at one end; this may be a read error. The CDR3 loop is CASSPTGSGVNALTF. The CDR3 nucleotides read TGTGCCAGCAGCCCAACGGGCTCTGGGGTCAACGCCCTGACTTTC. The chain uses TRBV7-9 and TRBJ2-6; D is unclear. The V gene's germline CDR1 is SEHNR and CDR2 FQNEAQ (reference sequence). The CDR3 runs 15 residues.

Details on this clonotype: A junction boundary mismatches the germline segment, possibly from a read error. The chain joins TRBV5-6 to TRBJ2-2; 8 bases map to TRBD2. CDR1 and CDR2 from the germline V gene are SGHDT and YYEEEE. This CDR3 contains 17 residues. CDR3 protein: CAISSWGLVWTTGELFF. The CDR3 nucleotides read TGTGCCATCAGCTCATGGGGACTAGTGTGGACAACCGGGGAGCTGTTTTTT. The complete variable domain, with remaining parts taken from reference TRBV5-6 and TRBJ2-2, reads DAGVTQSPTHLIKTRGQQVTLRCSPKSGHDTVSWYQQALGQGPQFIFQYYEEEERQRGNFPDRFSGHQFPNYSSELNVNALLLGDSALYLCAISSWGLVWTTGELFFGEGSRLTVL.

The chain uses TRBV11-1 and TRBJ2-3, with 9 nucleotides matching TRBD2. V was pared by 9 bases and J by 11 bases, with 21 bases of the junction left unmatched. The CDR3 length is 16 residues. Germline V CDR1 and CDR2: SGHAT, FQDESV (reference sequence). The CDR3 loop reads CARNPSPSGKASMQYF. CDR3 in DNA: TGTGCCAGGAACCCCTCCCCTAGCGGGAAGGCGTCTATGCAGTATTTT.

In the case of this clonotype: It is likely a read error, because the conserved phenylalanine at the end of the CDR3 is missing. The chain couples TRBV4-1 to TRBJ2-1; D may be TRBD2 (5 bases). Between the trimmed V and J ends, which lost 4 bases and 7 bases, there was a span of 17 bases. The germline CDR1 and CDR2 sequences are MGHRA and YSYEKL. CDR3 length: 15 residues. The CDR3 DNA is TGCGCCAGCAGCCCGAATACGGGGTTGGGAAATGAGCAGTTCCTC. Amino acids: CASSPNTGLGNEQFL.

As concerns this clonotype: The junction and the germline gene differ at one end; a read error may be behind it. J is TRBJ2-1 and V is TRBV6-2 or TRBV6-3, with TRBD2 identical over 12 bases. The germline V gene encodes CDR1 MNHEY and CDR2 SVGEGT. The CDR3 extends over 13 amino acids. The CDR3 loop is CAGRTSGTGEQFF. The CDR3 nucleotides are TGTGCCGGCAGGACTAGCGGGACCGGTGAGCAGTTCTTC.

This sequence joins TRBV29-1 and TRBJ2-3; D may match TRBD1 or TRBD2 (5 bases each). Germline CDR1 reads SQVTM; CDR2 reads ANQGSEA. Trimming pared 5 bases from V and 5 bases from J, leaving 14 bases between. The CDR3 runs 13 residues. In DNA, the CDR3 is TGCAGCGTTCGGGACCTCCACATAGATACGCAGTATTTT. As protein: CSVRDLHIDTQYF.

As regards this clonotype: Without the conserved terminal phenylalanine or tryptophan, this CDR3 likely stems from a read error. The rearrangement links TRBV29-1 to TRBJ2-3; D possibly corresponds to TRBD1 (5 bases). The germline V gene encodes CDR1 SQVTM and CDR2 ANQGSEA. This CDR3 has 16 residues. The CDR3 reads CSVSGVDGRSTGTQYL. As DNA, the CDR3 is TGCAGCGTCTCTGGAGTGGACGGACGTAGCACAGGTACGCAGTATCTT.

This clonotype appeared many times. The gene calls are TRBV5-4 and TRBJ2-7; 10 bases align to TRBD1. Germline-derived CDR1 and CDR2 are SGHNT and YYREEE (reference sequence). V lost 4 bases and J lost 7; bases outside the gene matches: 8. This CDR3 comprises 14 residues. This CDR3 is CASSPERTGGEQYF. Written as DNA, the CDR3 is TGTGCCAGCAGCCCCGAAAGGACAGGGGGAGAGCAGTACTTC.

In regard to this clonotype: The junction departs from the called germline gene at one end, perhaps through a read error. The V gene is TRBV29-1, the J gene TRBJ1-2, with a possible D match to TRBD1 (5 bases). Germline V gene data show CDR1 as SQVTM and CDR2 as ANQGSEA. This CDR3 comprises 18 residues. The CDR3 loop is CSVGAPTGTQVAKYGYAF. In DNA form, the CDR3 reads TGCAGCGTTGGGGCACCAACAGGAACCCAAGTGGCTAAGTATGGCTACGCCTTC.

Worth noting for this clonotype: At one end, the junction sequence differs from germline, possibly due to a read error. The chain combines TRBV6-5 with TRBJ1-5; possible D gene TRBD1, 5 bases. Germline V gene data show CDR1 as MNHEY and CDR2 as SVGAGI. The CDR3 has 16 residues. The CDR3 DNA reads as TGTGTCAGCAGTTACTCGGCGGGGGTTAGCAATCAGCCCCAGGATTTT. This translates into CVSSYSAGVSNQPQDF.